The 28 T cell receptor beta chains below come from one sample, sequenced in a study of post-analysis software for immune sequencing data. Unique molecular identifiers were built into the TCR beta cDNA libraries. MiXCR was run by TCRdb on the PCR reads, yielding one entry per CDR3 protein. The sample holds fewer than 600,000 distinct CDR3 sequences, under 55% seen once. These receptors are not linked to any known antigen. Findings of the study overall: The five TRBV segments detected at higher frequency in patients than in controls included TRBV5-6, TRBV5-1 and TRBV20-1.

Sequenced input: blood. These receptors originate from a girl aged 5 to 17 with multiple sclerosis.

The chain has TRBV6-4 and TRBJ2-1; 12 bases agree with TRBD2. The germline V gene has CDR1 MRHNA and CDR2 SNTAGT. V was pared by 6 bases and J by 0 bases, with 12 bases of the junction left unmatched. The CDR3 consists of 19 residues. The CDR3 nucleotides read TGTGCCAGCAGCCGGACTAGCGGGATTGCTTTTGGCTCCTACAATGAGCAGTTCTTC. Protein: CASSRTSGIAFGSYNEQFF.

The rearrangement uses TRBV11-2 and TRBJ2-7; 10 bases map to TRBD1. The J call may be in error: the DNA end matches TRBJ2-5 better. The CDR3 spans 17 residues. Per germline, CDR1 SGHAT and CDR2 FQNNGV. The CDR3 DNA is TGTGCCAGCAGCTTAGATTCGGCGGGACAGGGGAGGCAGACCCAGTACTTC. Amino acids: CASSLDSAGQGRQTQYF.

The sample holds many counts of this clonotype. A read error may be the cause here, since a much bigger clone is one base away. This rearrangement joins TRBV7-2 to TRBJ1-5; 9 nucleotides agree with TRBD1. The ends lost 4 bases at V and 9 bases at J; junction bases unmatched: 10. This CDR3 has 15 residues. Germline V CDR1 and CDR2: SGHTA, FQGNSA. Written as DNA, the CDR3 is TGTGCCAGCAGCTCCGAGGGGACAGGGTGGGCGCCCCAGCATTTT. Translated, it gives CASSSEGTGWAPQHF.

The V call is TRBV6-4, the J call TRBJ2-3; D gene ambiguous. CDR1 is MRHNA, CDR2 SNTAGT, per germline. The CDR3 is 15 amino acids. Trimming took 3 bases from V and 3 from J, leaving 13 bases between them. The CDR3 loop reads CASSESGLGTDTQYF. DNA of the CDR3: TGTGCCAGCAGTGAGTCCGGGCTCGGGACAGATACGCAGTATTTT.

The chain recombines TRBV2 with TRBJ2-4; 7 bases fit TRBD2. The DNA end favors TRBJ2-7, so the J call may be wrong. The CDR3 totals 13 residues. Germline values: CDR1 SNHLY, CDR2 FYNNEI. CDR3 nucleotides: TGTGCCAGCAGGGCGGGAGAGGGCCACGAGCAGTACTTC. This translates into CASRAGEGHEQYF.

The chain employs TRBV3-1 and TRBJ2-3; maybe TRBD1 (5 bases). V was cut by 1 base and J by 2 bases, with 13 bases left in between. Looked up from germline, CDR1 is LGHDT and CDR2 is YNNKEL (reference sequence). This CDR3 region has 16 residues. CDR3 in amino acids: CASSQGWGLNTDTQYF. The CDR3 nucleotides read TGTGCCAGCAGCCAAGGGTGGGGCCTGAACACAGATACGCAGTATTTT.

The V gene is TRBV4-2, the J gene TRBJ2-5; 7 bases map to TRBD2. CDR1 is LGHNA, CDR2 YNFKEQ, per germline. Trimming took 2 bases from V and 5 from J; bases not matched to a gene: 14. This CDR3 is 17 amino acids long. CDR3 sequence: CASSQWGEGGASETQYF. In DNA, the CDR3 is TGTGCCAGCAGCCAATGGGGGGAGGGTGGGGCCTCGGAGACCCAGTACTTC.

There are many counts of this clonotype. The chain recombines TRBV20-1 with TRBJ1-5; D unresolved. CDR1 DFQATT and CDR2 SNEGSKA come from the germline V gene (reference sequence). The CDR3 has 14 amino acids. Trimming took 6 bases from V and 0 from J, leaving 12 bases between them. The CDR3 reads CSADWSYSNQPQHF. CDR3 nucleotide sequence: TGCAGTGCCGATTGGAGTTATAGCAATCAGCCCCAGCATTTT.

The V gene is TRBV12-3 or TRBV12-4, the J gene TRBJ2-7; D possibly corresponds to TRBD2 (6 bases). Between the trimmed V and J ends, which lost 3 bases and 7 bases, there was a span of 13 bases. The CDR3 spans 13 residues. CDR3 loop: CASSFLTEGEQYF. The CDR3 region has the DNA TGTGCCAGCAGTTTCCTAACGGAGGGGGAGCAGTACTTC.

The sample holds a few counts of this clonotype. The chain combines TRBV7-8 with TRBJ2-7; 8 positions agree with TRBD1. Unmatched junction bases numbered 5, after V lost 1 base and J lost 6 bases. The CDR3 contains 14 residues. Germline V gene sequence: CDR1 SGHVS, CDR2 FQNEAQ. The CDR3 sequence is CASSLGDRGSEQYF. The CDR3 DNA reads as TGTGCCAGCAGCTTAGGAGACAGGGGATCCGAGCAGTACTTC.

CDR3 in amino acids: CSVGSTGGRTEAFF. CDR3 DNA sequence: TGCAGCGTTGGCTCGACAGGGGGTCGCACTGAAGCTTTCTTT. This chain connects TRBV29-1 to TRBJ1-1; 9 bases map to TRBD1. Looked up from germline, CDR1 is SQVTM and CDR2 is ANQGSEA. J gave up 4 bases and V 4 bases, and 7 bases lay outside the gene matches. There are 14 residues in the CDR3.

The V call is TRBV12-3 or TRBV12-4, the J call TRBJ1-1; the D is unclear. The CDR3 loop spans 10 amino acids. Deletions cut 6 bases from V and 11 bases from J, with 10 bases between. The chain's CDR3 is CASSTRWAFF. The DNA of the CDR3 is TGTGCCAGCAGCACCCGGTGGGCTTTCTTT.

This chain connects TRBV6-5 to TRBJ2-7; TRBD1 agrees at 8 bases. V lost 6 bases and J lost 1; bases outside the gene matches: 8. Germline V CDR1 and CDR2: MNHEY, SVGAGI. The CDR3 is made up of 15 amino acids. The CDR3 loop is CASRGRTGKSYEQYF. The DNA of the CDR3 is TGTGCCAGCAGAGGACGGACAGGGAAATCCTACGAGCAGTACTTC.

This chain links TRBV18 with TRBJ2-7; D is possibly TRBD1 or TRBD2 (5 bases each). CDR1 KGHSH and CDR2 LQKENI come from the germline V gene. The V gene lost 6 bases and the J gene lost 4 bases, with 13 bases spanning the gap. CDR3 length equals 13 residues. CDR3 bases: TGTGCCAGCTCGCATGGGGGAGTTTACGAGCAGTACTTC. Amino acids: CASSHGGVYEQYF.

This clonotype was counted a few times. The chain is built from TRBV29-1 and TRBJ2-1; TRBD2 might be the D (5 bases). The CDR3 contains 14 residues. Per germline, CDR1 SQVTM and CDR2 ANQGSEA. V was cut by 2 bases and J by 8 bases, with 16 bases left in between. As DNA, the CDR3 is TGCAGCGTTGAAAACAAACTGAGGGTGGATGAGCAGTTCTTC. Translating gives CSVENKLRVDEQFF.

Points on this clonotype: Its ends do not fully match the called genes, so a read error is possible. This chain links TRBV11-2 with TRBJ2-1; 10 nucleotides line up with TRBD2. This CDR3 has 17 residues. Germline V gives CDR1 SGHAT, CDR2 FQNNGV. In DNA, the CDR3 is TGTGCCAGCAGCCCAGGGCGAAGCGGGAGGGCCGACAATGAACAGTTCTTC. This encodes CASSPGRSGRADNEQFF.

This chain joins TRBV29-1 and TRBJ1-1; D might be TRBD1 (6 bases). Germline lookup yields CDR1 SQVTM and CDR2 ANQGSEA. Trimming shortened V by 6 bases and J by 4 bases, and 15 bases separated the two germline ends. There are 13 residues in the CDR3. The chain's CDR3 is CSVTGTLGTEAFF. As DNA, the CDR3 is TGCAGCGTAACAGGGACTCTGGGCACTGAAGCTTTCTTT.

The rearrangement links TRBV5-1 to TRBJ1-1, with 11 bases identical to TRBD1. The germline gives CDR1 SGHRS, CDR2 YFSETQ. The trim removed 3 bases at V and 7 bases at J, leaving 2 bases unmatched. The CDR3 length is 13 residues. CDR3 sequence (DNA): TGCGCCAGCAGCTCGGGGACAGGGGGTGAAGCTTTCTTT. It specifies CASSSGTGGEAFF. Filled out from reference TRBV5-1 and TRBJ1-1, the complete variable domain reads KAGVTQTPRYLIKTRGQQVTLSCSPISGHRSVSWYQQTPGQGLQFLFEYFSETQRNKGNFPGRFSGRQFSNSRSEMNVSTLELGDSALYLCASSSGTGGEAFFGQGTRLTVV.

This clonotype was counted only a few times. This chain links TRBV27 with TRBJ2-1, with 8 bases lining up with TRBD2. The CDR3 sequence is 16 residues long. Germline V gene sequence: CDR1 MNHEY, CDR2 SMNVEV (reference sequence). Trimming at V came to 6 bases and at J to 9 bases, leaving 16 bases not matched to a gene. The chain's CDR3 is CASSRPGLARVIEQFF. Here the CDR3 DNA reads TGTGCCAGCAGCCGACCTGGACTAGCACGAGTTATTGAGCAGTTCTTC.

The V gene is TRBV20-1, the J gene TRBJ2-5; D not certain. This CDR3 is 12 amino acids long. The germline V and J ends were trimmed by 6 bases and 1 base, with 9 bases remaining between them. CDR1 is DFQATT and CDR2 is SNEGSKA in the germline V gene (reference sequence). CDR3 in amino acids: CSATVGQETQYF. In DNA, the CDR3 is TGCAGTGCCACTGTCGGCCAAGAGACCCAGTACTTC.

V usage is TRBV7-3 and J usage is TRBJ2-5; 7 bases line up with TRBD1. The V and J ends lost 5 bases and 6 bases, in that order; junction bases with no gene match: 6. CDR1 is SGHTA and CDR2 is FQGTGA in the germline V gene. The CDR3 runs 13 residues. CDR3 bases: TGTGCCAGCAGCGTAGACAGGGTACAGACCCAGTACTTC. Protein sequence: CASSVDRVQTQYF.

The chain joins TRBV4-1 to TRBJ1-5; TRBD1 matches at 10 bases. Germline-derived CDR1 and CDR2 are MGHRA and YSYEKL. V dropped 3 bases and J dropped 4; count of bases not matched to a gene: 9. The CDR3 loop spans 17 amino acids. The CDR3 DNA is TGCGCCAGCAGCCAGGGGAGGATGGGACAGGGGAATCAGCCCCAGCATTTT. It encodes CASSQGRMGQGNQPQHF.

The gene calls are TRBV20-1 and TRBJ2-7; a weak D match, TRBD2 (5 bases). Trimming stripped 6 bases from V and 4 bases from J, with 19 bases between. Germline CDR1 is DFQATT and CDR2 is SNEGSKA (reference sequence). This CDR3 comprises 14 residues. The CDR3 sequence is CSATKSGPEYEQYF. CDR3 nucleotides: TGCAGTGCAACCAAAAGCGGACCCGAATACGAGCAGTACTTC.

This clonotype was counted only a few times. The rearrangement uses TRBV20-1 and TRBJ1-2, with a possible D match to TRBD1 (5 bases). CDR1 DFQATT and CDR2 SNEGSKA come from the germline V gene (reference sequence). V was shortened by 4 bases and J by 4 bases, with 10 bases between the two germline ends. CDR3 size: 12 residues. CDR3 in DNA: TGCAGTGCTACAGGGACGTCCTATGGCTACACCTTC. The encoded protein is CSATGTSYGYTF.

Turning to this clonotype: Sequence at one end of the junction differs from germline and may be a read error. The chain has TRBV6-5 and TRBJ1-2; weak D call: TRBD1 (6 bases). The CDR3 contains 14 residues. In germline, CDR1 is MNHEY, CDR2 SVGAGI. The CDR3 bases are TGTGCCGGCAGTTTCGGGACAACTAACTATGGCTACACCTTC. It specifies CAGSFGTTNYGYTF.

This chain uses TRBV4-3 with TRBJ2-7; weak D call: TRBD1 (5 bases). The CDR3 spans 15 residues. Looked up from germline, CDR1 is LGHNA and CDR2 is YSLEER. The V gene lost 0 bases and the J gene lost 3 bases, with 12 bases spanning the gap. The CDR3 DNA is TGCGCCAGCAGCCAAGATGGATCGGACAACTACGAGCAGTACTTC. Translated, it gives CASSQDGSDNYEQYF.

The J gene is TRBJ2-7, the V gene TRBV20-1; no clear D. The CDR3 totals 12 residues. With 4 bases removed from V and 2 bases from J, the gap between germline ends came to 9 bases. Germline V CDR1 and CDR2: DFQATT, SNEGSKA (reference sequence). In DNA form, the CDR3 reads TGCAGTGCTAACTCTAGTCCCTACGAGCAGTACTTC. It codes for CSANSSPYEQYF.

This chain joins TRBV6-6 and TRBJ1-1, with unresolved D. CDR1 and CDR2 from the germline V gene are MNHNY and SVGAGI (reference sequence). With 6 bases removed from V and 1 base from J, the gap between germline ends came to 3 bases. CDR3 length: 11 residues. Here the CDR3 DNA reads TGTGCCAGCAGGGCGAACACTGAAGCTTTCTTT. Translated: CASRANTEAFF.